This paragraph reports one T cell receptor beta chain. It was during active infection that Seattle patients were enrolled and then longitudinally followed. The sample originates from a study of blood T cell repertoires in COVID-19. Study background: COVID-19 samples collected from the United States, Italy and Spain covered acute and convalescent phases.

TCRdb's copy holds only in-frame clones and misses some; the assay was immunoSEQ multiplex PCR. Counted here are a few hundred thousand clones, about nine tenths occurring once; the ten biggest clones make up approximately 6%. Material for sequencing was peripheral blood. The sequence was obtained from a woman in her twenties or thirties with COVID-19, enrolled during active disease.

For the CDR3, the DNA is TGTGCCAGCAGCGCCGGGACAGGGGCCTTGAACACTGAAGCTTTCTTT. Its protein is CASSAGTGALNTEAFF. The V call is TRBV11-3, the J call TRBJ1-1; 10 nucleotides match TRBD1. V shed 5 bases and J 0 bases; nucleotides not matched to a gene: 6. The V gene's germline CDR1 is SGHNT and CDR2 YENEEA. This CDR3 is 16 amino acids long.